This T cell receptor beta chain came from a study of graft-versus-host responses after intestinal transplantation. Germline CDR1 and CDR2: MNHEY and SVGAGI. V lost 4 bases, J lost 6 bases, and 16 bases lay in between. CDR3 length equals 15 residues. About this clone: What it recognizes is unknown.

Points from the study as a whole: Early post-transplant HvG declines were associated with peak circulating GvH clone levels.

Profiled with immunoSEQ multiplex PCR; TCRdb holds only in-frame clones, not every one. The sample has over 40,000 clones, about 88% seen once. The sample in question was unstimulated CD4+ T cells sorted from spleen or lymph node cells, obtained before transplant. The rearrangement joins TRBV6-5 to TRBJ1-5; the D gene is possibly TRBD1 (5 bases). This TCR derives from a human donor who was the organ donor for an intestinal transplant. As DNA, the CDR3 is TGTGCCAGCAGTTGGACCAGGGACGACGGTCAGCCCCAGCATTTT. Encoded protein: CASSWTRDDGQPQHF.